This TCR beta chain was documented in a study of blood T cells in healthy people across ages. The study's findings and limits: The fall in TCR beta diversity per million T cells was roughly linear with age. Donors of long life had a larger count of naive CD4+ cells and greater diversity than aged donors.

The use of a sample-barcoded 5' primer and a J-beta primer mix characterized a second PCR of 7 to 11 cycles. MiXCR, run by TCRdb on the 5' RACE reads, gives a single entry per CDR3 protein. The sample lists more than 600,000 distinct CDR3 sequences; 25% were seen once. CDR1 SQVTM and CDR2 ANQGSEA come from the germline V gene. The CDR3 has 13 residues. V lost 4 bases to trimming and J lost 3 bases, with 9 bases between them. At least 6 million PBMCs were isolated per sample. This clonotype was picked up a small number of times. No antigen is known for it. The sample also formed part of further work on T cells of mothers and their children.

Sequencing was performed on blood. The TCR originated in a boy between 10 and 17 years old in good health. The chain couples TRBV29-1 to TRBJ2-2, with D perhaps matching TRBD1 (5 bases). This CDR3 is CSVGTLYTGELFF. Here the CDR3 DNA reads TGCAGCGTTGGGACACTTTACACCGGGGAGCTGTTTTTT.